This T cell receptor beta chain was sequenced for a study of a mutant IDH1 vaccine in newly diagnosed glioma. Study overall: Patients were given eight vaccinations, scheduled in weeks 1, 3, 5, 7, 11, 15, 19 and 23. Treated individuals were about 60% male and approximately 40% female, averaging about 41 years of age. Either 4-6 weeks after radiotherapy alone or alongside temozolomide, vaccination was begun.

Losses at the gene ends were 6 bases for V and 6 bases for J; bases not matched to a gene: 6. Germline CDR1 reads LNHDA; CDR2 reads SQIVND (reference sequence). CDR3 size: 14 residues. The study, taken as a whole, reports: Pseudoprogression apparently tracked independently of changes in top peripheral T cell clonotypes.

This clone was recorded once. The antigen is unknown. Clones were read by immunoSEQ multiplex PCR, and TCRdb kept only the in-frame ones, dropping some. Among around 56,000 clones, about 81% were seen once, and the ten largest hold about 8.8%. As for time point: week 23, last vaccination. Each dose delivered 300 ug of mutant IDH1 20-mer peptide subcutaneously with imiquimod. The sequencing here drew on PBMCs, taken from a glioma patient whose treatment included an IDH1 peptide vaccine. The sequence came from a woman aged 40 to 49 with glioma. Some clones in this sample may be carry-over from other donors' samples. V and J are TRBV19 and TRBJ1-3; 9 positions agree with TRBD1. In DNA form, the CDR3 reads TGTGCCAGTAGGCACAGGGGGCGGGAAAACACCATATATTTT. Its protein product is CASRHRGRENTIYF. Full variable domain (remainder filled in from reference TRBV19 and TRBJ1-3): DGGITQSPKYLFRKEGQNVTLSCEQNLNHDAMYWYRQDPGQGLRLIYYSQIVNDFQKGDIAEGYSVSREKKESFPLTVTSAQKNPTAFYLCASRHRGRENTIYFGEGSWLTVV.